This entry features one TCR beta chain sequence. Time point defined: after dendritic cell vaccination, including at tumor progression/relapse. V shed 2 bases and J shed 0 bases, with 7 bases lying between them. This CDR3 has 13 residues. The germline gives CDR1 SQVTM, CDR2 ANQGSEA. The record originates from a study of glioma-infiltrating T cells after dendritic cell vaccination. Profiled with immunoSEQ multiplex PCR; TCRdb holds only in-frame clones, not every one. The repertoire has tens of thousands of clones, around four fifths of them found once; the top ten carry approximately 2.1%. The gene calls are TRBV29-1 and TRBJ1-1; no definite D call. The TCR comes from a human donor with glioblastoma. Source: blood, taken after dendritic cell vaccination. For the CDR3, the DNA is TGCAGCGTTGAATCGGGATTGAACACTGAAGCTTTCTTT. Amino acid sequence: CSVESGLNTEAFF.